This entry concerns a single TCR beta chain. No antigen is known for it. These data belong to a study of memory CD4+ T cells and cytomegalovirus serostatus. Study context: Healthy Belgian adult donors included several CMV-positive and some 24 CMV-negative people. General study findings and limits: CD4+ memory repertoires contained about 40% of the roughly 150 reported CMV TCRbeta sequences.

The sort gate was single viable CD3+CD4+CD8-CD45RO+ cells for memory CD4+ T cells. J was trimmed by 5 bases and V by 5 bases; bases with no gene match: 8. The CDR3 covers 15 residues. Germline lookup yields CDR1 SGHNT and CDR2 YYREEE (reference sequence). Per the original methods: After removing out-of-frame reads, around 2 million distinct TCRbeta sequences remained. Repertoires were generated with immunoSEQ multiplex PCR, while TCRdb's copy carries only in-frame clones and drops some. V and J calls and clone size are as listed in that table; D and trimming were resolved from the DNA. The data hold around 54,000 clones, with about 73% observed a single time.

This TCR came from an adult in good health and CMV-seronegative. The sequenced sample was memory CD4+ T cells from blood. The chain couples TRBV5-4 to TRBJ1-4, with 8 bases matching TRBD1. The CDR3, as DNA: TGTGCCAGCAGTCCCAGGGCAGGGGGCAATGAAAAACTGTTTTTT. This sequence encodes CASSPRAGGNEKLFF.